A single sample gave rise to the 24 T cell receptor beta chains below, sequenced in a study of regulatory T cells in long-lasting Graves disease. Time point specified: newly diagnosed GD, antithyroid drugs for less than 3 months. The TCR library was prepared using RNA isolated from PBMCs. Arm-PCR of CDR3 regions and iRepertoire HTBI primers were the basis on which TCR beta libraries were built. TCRdb reprocessed the multiplex PCR reads with MiXCR, giving one entry per CDR3 protein. Of approximately 350,000 distinct CDR3 sequences in the sample, 16% were seen once. These records were also assigned to another study, of T cells in Graves' hyperthyroidism and ophthalmopathy.

The sample was peripheral blood mononuclear cells (PBMCs), taken at new diagnosis, from a patient treated with antithyroid drugs. These receptors originate from a man aged 40-49 years with Graves disease.

There are a few counts of this clonotype. The missing conserved phenylalanine or tryptophan at the end of this CDR3 makes a read error likely. The V call is TRBV19, the J call TRBJ1-5, with 7 bases fitting TRBD1. The CDR3 is 16 amino acids. From germline, CDR1 is LNHDA and CDR2 SQIVND (reference sequence). Unmatched junction bases numbered 8, after V lost 4 bases and J lost 2 bases. Here the CDR3 reads CASSTTTGRGNQPQHL. The DNA of the CDR3 is TGTGCCAGTAGTACTACGACAGGGCGAGGCAATCAGCCCCAGCATCTT.

There are many counts of this clonotype. This chain joins TRBV15 and TRBJ1-1; D unclear. The germline V gene encodes CDR1 LNHNV and CDR2 YYDKDF (reference sequence). The V end was cut by 5 bases, the J end by 1 base, with 8 bases between. The CDR3 runs to 13 residues. The CDR3 spells CATSLWSNTEAFF. CDR3 sequence (DNA): TGTGCCACCAGCCTGTGGTCGAACACTGAAGCTTTCTTT.

At least ten counts were recorded for this clonotype. The V call is TRBV20-1, the J call TRBJ2-1, with TRBD2 identical over 11 bases. V was pared by 3 bases and J by 4 bases, with 5 bases of the junction left unmatched. CDR1 is DFQATT, CDR2 SNEGSKA, per germline (reference sequence). The CDR3 is made up of 15 amino acids. CDR3 region: CSARTLAGGYNEQFF. The CDR3 nucleotides are TGCAGTGCTAGGACCCTAGCGGGGGGTTACAATGAGCAGTTCTTC.

The chain couples TRBV12-3 or TRBV12-4 to TRBJ2-2; D is perhaps TRBD2 (6 bases). The CDR3 runs 15 residues. Trimming stripped 6 bases from V and 0 bases from J, with 11 bases between. The CDR3 region is CASRSGLTNTGELFF. In nucleotides, the CDR3 is TGTGCCAGCAGGTCGGGACTTACGAACACCGGGGAGCTGTTTTTT.

This clonotype has ten or more counts. The chain recombines TRBV5-6 with TRBJ2-1; 7 bases are shared with TRBD2. Germline V gene data show CDR1 as SGHDT and CDR2 as YYEEEE. This CDR3 is 15 amino acids long. V lost 6 bases and J lost 6; bases outside the gene matches: 12. Here the CDR3 reads CASTGAGVVPNEQFF. Here the CDR3 DNA reads TGTGCCAGCACCGGGGCGGGAGTGGTCCCCAATGAGCAGTTCTTC.

This clonotype showed up many times. CDR3 sequence (DNA): TGTGCCAGCAGCGCGACCCGGGGGGGCCGAATAGATACGCAGTATTTT. Translation gives CASSATRGGRIDTQYF. The chain combines TRBV11-2 with TRBJ2-3; the match to TRBD2 covers 8 bases. The J segment lost 5 bases and the V segment lost 5 bases, leaving 12 bases of the junction unmatched. This CDR3 has 16 amino acids. CDR1 is SGHAT and CDR2 is FQNNGV in the germline V gene.

This rearrangement joins TRBV5-1 to TRBJ2-2; 8 bases map to TRBD1. CDR3 length equals 15 residues. V lost 2 bases and J lost 1; bases outside the gene matches: 1. Germline loops: CDR1 SGHRS, CDR2 YFSETQ. CDR3 nucleotide sequence: TGCGCCAGCAGCTTTGGACAGGGGAACACCGGGGAGCTGTTTTTT. Protein sequence: CASSFGQGNTGELFF. The complete variable domain, with remaining parts taken from reference TRBV5-1 and TRBJ2-2, reads KAGVTQTPRYLIKTRGQQVTLSCSPISGHRSVSWYQQTPGQGLQFLFEYFSETQRNKGNFPGRFSGRQFSNSRSEMNVSTLELGDSALYLCASSFGQGNTGELFFGEGSRLTVL.

This rearrangement joins TRBV7-2 to TRBJ2-7; TRBD2 agrees at 7 bases. V lost 5 bases and J lost 6; bases outside the gene matches: 7. Germline-derived CDR1 and CDR2 are SGHTA and FQGNSA. This CDR3 spans 13 amino acids. CDR3 coding DNA: TGTGCCAGCAGCACCGGACTAGTCGCCGAGCAGTACTTC. Encoded protein: CASSTGLVAEQYF.

This clonotype was seen a handful of times. The chain recombines TRBV28 with TRBJ1-4; a possible D gene is TRBD1 (6 bases). This CDR3 spans 15 amino acids. The germline CDR1 and CDR2 sequences are MDHEN and SYDVKM. V dropped 4 bases and J dropped 14 bases, with 23 bases sitting between them. The CDR3 is CASSSPGHSVMGLFF. The CDR3 DNA follows: TGTGCCAGCAGTTCTCCGGGACACTCCGTTATGGGGCTGTTTTTT. The whole variable domain, filled in from reference TRBV28 and TRBJ1-4, reads DVKVTQSSRYLVKRTGEKVFLECVQDMDHENMFWYRQDPGLGLRLIYFSYDVKMKEKGDIPEGYSVSREKKERFSLILESASTNQTSMYLCASSSPGHSVMGLFFGSGTQLSVL.

In this sample, this clonotype turned up many times. Given a much more abundant clone one base away, this may be a read error. The rearrangement links TRBV7-9 to TRBJ2-1; D is undetermined. V was shortened by 5 bases and J by 4 bases, with 6 bases between the two germline ends. Germline V gene data show CDR1 as SEHNR and CDR2 as FQNEAQ (reference sequence). This CDR3 is 12 amino acids long. This CDR3 is CASSKSYNEQFF. The DNA for the CDR3 is TGTGCCAGCAGCAAGAGTTACAATGAGCAGTTCTTC.

This clonotype turned up a few times. A much larger clonotype is one base distant, so this may be a read error. The gene calls are TRBV6-9 and TRBJ1-4; D call uncertain. Germline values: CDR1 MNHGY, CDR2 SVAAGI. This CDR3 spans 12 amino acids. Trimming pared 3 bases from V and 3 bases from J, leaving 2 bases between. CDR3 nucleotide sequence: TGTGCCAGCAGTTACCCTAATGAAAAACTGTTTTTT. Amino acid sequence: CASSYPNEKLFF.

This clonotype was recorded at least ten times. V and J are TRBV30 and TRBJ2-6; TRBD2 matches 7 bases. V shed 0 bases, J shed 3 bases, and the junction held 2 bases outside the gene matches. The CDR3 contains 15 residues. CDR1 GTSNPN and CDR2 SVGIG come from the germline V gene (reference sequence). The CDR3 is CAWSVRGVGANVLTF. For the CDR3, the DNA is TGTGCCTGGAGTGTACGGGGGGTTGGGGCCAACGTCCTGACTTTC.

This clonotype was seen many times. The chain couples TRBV7-2 to TRBJ1-1; D may be TRBD1 (5 bases). V lost 4 bases to trimming and J lost 0 bases, with 9 bases between them. This CDR3 is 14 amino acids long. Germline loops: CDR1 SGHTA, CDR2 FQGNSA. This CDR3 is CASSWDHMNTEAFF. In DNA form, the CDR3 reads TGTGCCAGCAGCTGGGACCATATGAACACTGAAGCTTTCTTT.

V gene TRBV4-1 combines with J gene TRBJ1-4; TRBD1 matches at 7 bases. This CDR3 comprises 16 residues. J was trimmed by 7 bases and V by 0 bases; bases with no gene match: 8. Germline V gives CDR1 MGHRA, CDR2 YSYEKL. As DNA, the CDR3 is TGCGCCAGCAGCCAAGATGTTTCGGCAGGGGGTGAAAAACTGTTTTTT. This sequence encodes CASSQDVSAGGEKLFF.

This clonotype was recorded many times. V gene TRBV3-1 combines with J gene TRBJ1-2; TRBD1 matches at 7 bases. V lost 0 bases, J lost 8 bases, and 6 bases stayed unmatched. CDR3 length: 14 residues. Germline V lookup: CDR1 LGHDT, CDR2 YNNKEL (reference sequence). CDR3 residues: CASSQEWQTGGYTF. The CDR3 DNA reads as TGTGCCAGCAGCCAAGAGTGGCAGACAGGGGGCTACACCTTC.

This clonotype was found many times. This chain uses TRBV11-3 with TRBJ2-5; D is uncertain. The CDR3 is 14 amino acids. Germline lookup yields CDR1 SGHNT and CDR2 YENEEA. V lost 2 bases, J lost 1 base, and 8 bases lay in between. CDR3 loop: CASSLRNSQETQYF. The CDR3 region has the DNA TGTGCCAGCAGCTTAAGGAACAGCCAAGAGACCCAGTACTTC.

This clonotype was counted between two and nine times. V gene TRBV29-1 combines with J gene TRBJ1-1; the match to TRBD1 covers 7 bases. This CDR3 is 14 amino acids long. The V segment lost 7 bases and the J segment 5 bases; nucleotides outside the gene matches: 13. Germline V gene data show CDR1 as SQVTM and CDR2 as ANQGSEA. The CDR3 DNA reads as TGCAGCGGAGAGACAGGGACAGAGCGGACTGAAGCTTTCTTT. It specifies CSGETGTERTEAFF.

This clonotype was detected many times. The chain recombines TRBV5-8 with TRBJ2-1, with D tentatively TRBD1 (6 bases). V gave up 7 bases and J gave up 3 bases, with 20 bases separating them. CDR1 and CDR2 (germline): SGHTS, YDEGEE. The CDR3 spans 16 residues. For the CDR3, the DNA is TGTGCCAGCGGCAGGGGTTATATTGTCTACTACAATGAGCAGTTCTTC. As protein: CASGRGYIVYYNEQFF. The whole variable domain, filled in from reference TRBV5-8 and TRBJ2-1, reads EAGVTQSPTHLIKTRGQQATLRCSPISGHTSVYWYQQALGLGLQFLLWYDEGEERNRGNFPPRFSGRQFPNYSSELNVNALELEDSALYLCASGRGYIVYYNEQFFGPGTRLTVL.

Ten or more counts support this clonotype. The J gene is TRBJ2-5, the V gene TRBV27; D is possibly TRBD1 or TRBD2 (5 bases each). Between the trimmed V and J ends, which lost 3 bases and 5 bases, there was a span of 16 bases. This CDR3 region has 15 residues. Germline V CDR1 and CDR2: MNHEY, SMNVEV (reference sequence). CDR3 in DNA: TGTGCCAGCAGTTTTCGTCAGGGACGGAGGGAGACCCAGTACTTC. Translation: CASSFRQGRRETQYF.

The genes are TRBV30 and TRBJ1-4; maybe TRBD1 (5 bases). The germline gives CDR1 GTSNPN, CDR2 SVGIG (reference sequence). The ends were cut back, 2 bases at V and 3 bases at J, with 7 bases in the middle. This CDR3 is 13 amino acids long. The CDR3 DNA is TGTGCCTGGAGTAGACAGTCTAATGAAAAACTGTTTTTT. It translates to CAWSRQSNEKLFF.

This clonotype has ten or more counts. This chain connects TRBV27 to TRBJ2-5, with TRBD1 matching over 7 bases. This CDR3 region has 15 residues. The ends lost 6 bases at V and 2 bases at J; junction bases unmatched: 9. CDR1 is MNHEY and CDR2 is SMNVEV in the germline V gene (reference sequence). CDR3 loop: CASRDRPGLQETQYF. In nucleotides, the CDR3 is TGTGCCAGCAGGGACAGGCCGGGGCTTCAAGAGACCCAGTACTTC.

This chain uses TRBV12-3 or TRBV12-4 with TRBJ2-1, with 12 positions matching TRBD2. CDR3 length: 15 residues. V dropped 6 bases and J dropped 6; count of bases not matched to a gene: 6. DNA for the CDR3: TGTGCCAGCAGCGATCAACTAGCGGGGGGCAATGAGCAGTTCTTC. It specifies CASSDQLAGGNEQFF.

As regards this clonotype: A much larger clonotype is one base distant, so this may be a read error. This sequence joins TRBV30 and TRBJ2-7, with 8 bases aligning to TRBD1. The CDR3 totals 13 residues. Germline values: CDR1 GTSNPN, CDR2 SVGIG (reference sequence). V trimming: 5 bases; J trimming: 6 bases; junction bases outside the gene matches: 9. In nucleotides, the CDR3 is TGTGCCTGGGGGACAGGCGTGGCCTGCGAGCAGTACTTC. It is translated as CAWGTGVACEQYF.

The chain combines TRBV2 with TRBJ1-2, with 11 bases identical to TRBD1. Germline V gives CDR1 SNHLY, CDR2 FYNNEI. The CDR3 extends over 16 amino acids. Trimming took 4 bases from V and 5 from J; bases not matched to a gene: 9. CDR3 region: CASSAQGQGAGYGYTF. The CDR3 nucleotides read TGTGCCAGCAGTGCCCAAGGACAGGGGGCAGGTTATGGCTACACCTTC. The complete variable domain, with remaining parts taken from reference TRBV2 and TRBJ1-2, reads EPEVTQTPSHQVTQMGQEVILRCVPISNHLYFYWYRQILGQKVEFLVSFYNNEISEKSEIFDDQFSVERPDGSNFTLKIRSTKLEDSAMYFCASSAQGQGAGYGYTFGSGTRLTVV.